These T cell receptor beta chains were read from a single sample in a study of blood T cells in healthy people across ages. TCRdb re-called the 5' RACE reads through MiXCR, storing one row per CDR3 protein. This table holds some 1.5 million distinct CDR3 sequences, roughly 27% found once. Sequenced input: blood. The origin of the receptors is a woman younger than 45 in good health. Each CDR3 is given with its conserved first and last residue. A D gene is named only where the DNA matches it firmly. Rows may omit the clone size; those that give it use once, few, many or a size class.

V	J	D	size	CDR3	DNA
TRBV24-1	TRBJ2-1	TRBD1	many	CATSDPADRVYEQFF	TGTGCCACCAGTGACCCAGCGGACAGGGTCTATGAGCAGTTCTTC
TRBV14	TRBJ2-7	NA	NA	CASSQDRARYEQYF	TGTGCCAGCAGCCAAGATCGGGCCCGCTACGAGCAGTACTTC
TRBV20-1	TRBJ1-5	TRBD1	NA	CSASGQGMQPQHF	TGCAGTGCTAGCGGACAGGGCATGCAGCCCCAGCATTTT
TRBV18	TRBJ2-7	NA	many	CASSPQTLAFEQYF	TGTGCCAGCTCCCCTCAAACCTTGGCGTTCGAGCAGTACTTC
TRBV6-1	TRBJ1-2	NA	few	CASSELDRNGYTF	TGTGCCAGCAGTGAATTGGACAGAAATGGCTACACCTTC
TRBV28	TRBJ1-2	NA	NA	CASSLPNTGQLPYGYTF	TGTGCCAGCAGTTTACCCAACACCGGACAGCTGCCCTATGGCTACACCTTC
TRBV5-1	TRBJ2-7	NA	few	CASTSQAYEQYF	TGCGCCAGCACCAGTCAGGCCTACGAGCAGTACTTC
TRBV6-6	TRBJ2-7	TRBD1	NA	CASKDGQGGSSYEQYF	TGTGCCAGCAAGGACGGACAGGGGGGGAGCTCCTACGAGCAGTACTTC
TRBV5-6	TRBJ2-7	NA	few	CASSLSGKRQYF	TGTGCCAGCAGCTTGTCCGGGAAAAGGCAGTACTTC
TRBV10-2	TRBJ2-1	NA	NA	CASSEGNQPNDEQFF	TGCGCCAGCAGTGAGGGGAATCAACCAAACGATGAGCAGTTCTTC
TRBV20-1	TRBJ2-1	TRBD2	NA	CSAREYSGRSLEQFF	TGCAGTGCTAGGGAGTATAGCGGGAGGTCTTTAGAGCAGTTCTTC
TRBV19	TRBJ1-5	TRBD1	once	CASMRQGYSNQPQHF	TGTGCCAGTATGAGACAGGGTTATAGCAATCAGCCCCAGCATTTT
TRBV6-5	TRBJ1-6	NA	many	CASSYSKTRIALHF	TGTGCCAGCAGTTACTCGAAGACTCGAATCGCCCTCCACTTT
TRBV10-3	TRBJ2-7	TRBD1	NA	CAISRQGREQYF	TGTGCCATCAGCAGACAGGGGCGCGAGCAGTACTTC
TRBV29-1	TRBJ1-1	NA	few	CSVCGGRGAEAFF	TGCAGCGTCTGTGGGGGCAGGGGTGCTGAAGCTTTCTTT
TRBV6-2/TRBV6-3	TRBJ2-1	NA	few	CASSRGGTGHNEQFF	TGTGCCAGCAGCCGAGGGGGAACTGGGCACAATGAGCAGTTCTTC
TRBV2	TRBJ2-7	NA	NA	CASSGSINQIYEQYF	TGTGCCAGCAGTGGCAGTATTAACCAAATCTACGAGCAGTACTTC
TRBV12-3/TRBV12-4	TRBJ2-6	NA	NA	CASSLYGISSGANVLTF	TGTGCCAGCAGTTTATATGGGATTTCTTCTGGGGCCAACGTCCTGACTTTC
TRBV10-3	TRBJ2-1	TRBD2	many	CAISAPVGGSGPYNEQFF	TGTGCCATCAGTGCCCCGGTGGGCGGGAGTGGCCCTTACAATGAGCAGTTCTTC
TRBV21-1	TRBJ2-1	NA	NA	CASYTKRDRGYNEQFF	TGTGCCAGCTATACTAAACGGGACAGGGGCTACAATGAGCAGTTCTTC
TRBV5-1	TRBJ1-2	NA	many	CASSFWQGQDGYTF	TGCGCCAGCAGCTTCTGGCAGGGGCAGGATGGCTACACCTTC
TRBV24-1	TRBJ2-1	NA	many	CATSDFNRDGEQFF	TGTGCCACCAGTGATTTTAACCGGGACGGTGAGCAGTTCTTC
TRBV5-4	TRBJ2-3	NA	few	CASSFGLGGTDTQYF	TGTGCCAGCAGCTTTGGTCTAGGAGGGACAGATACGCAGTATTTT
TRBV29-1	TRBJ2-4	TRBD1	NA	CSVGIPGQQYF	TGCAGCGTTGGAATACCGGGACAGCAGTACTTC
TRBV29-1	TRBJ2-5	TRBD1	many	CSVDPGQVETQYF	TGCAGCGTGGATCCGGGACAGGTGGAGACCCAGTACTTC
TRBV20-1	TRBJ1-2	NA	few	CSARNPLDYGYTF	TGCAGTGCTCGCAACCCCCTGGACTATGGCTACACCTTC
TRBV7-7	TRBJ2-5	TRBD1	NA	CASSGQGAGEIQYF	TGTGCCAGCAGCGGACAGGGGGCCGGTGAGATCCAGTACTTC
TRBV6-6	TRBJ1-4	NA	NA	CASSYAGVGGGEKLFF	TGTGCCAGCAGTTACGCGGGTGTTGGGGGGGGTGAAAAACTGTTTTTT
TRBV2	TRBJ2-3	TRBD2	NA	CASRPGLADTQYF	TGTGCCAGCAGACCGGGACTAGCAGATACGCAGTATTTT
TRBV20-1	TRBJ2-3	TRBD2	NA	CSARDEWRTSGGAGEDTQYF	TGCAGTGCTAGAGATGAGTGGCGGACTAGCGGGGGGGCCGGCGAAGATACGCAGTATTTT
TRBV6-1	TRBJ1-5	NA	NA	CASRGDRLGYNQPQHF	TGTGCCAGCAGGGGCGACAGACTGGGGTACAATCAGCCCCAGCATTTT
TRBV20-1	TRBJ2-3	NA	NA	CSAGDFRELDTQYF	TGCAGTGCTGGGGATTTCCGGGAGCTAGATACGCAGTATTTT
TRBV3-1	TRBJ2-7	TRBD2	few	CASSRREAAYEQYF	TGTGCCAGCAGCAGACGGGAGGCCGCCTACGAGCAGTACTTC
TRBV12-3/TRBV12-4	TRBJ2-5	NA	few	CASSLEVAGVTQYF	TGTGCCAGCAGTTTAGAGGTCGCCGGGGTGACCCAGTACTTC
TRBV28	TRBJ2-1	NA	NA	CASSLRGAVSYEQFF	TGTGCCAGCAGTTTACGGGGGGCCGTTTCCTACGAGCAGTTCTTC
TRBV12-3/TRBV12-4	TRBJ1-2	NA	NA	CASSFNQYNYGYTF	TGTGCCAGCAGTTTCAACCAGTATAACTATGGCTACACCTTC
TRBV20-1	TRBJ2-5	TRBD2	NA	CSASRAPSGAYNEQYF	TGCAGTGCTAGTCGCGCGCCTAGCGGTGCCTACAATGAGCAGTACTTC
TRBV11-2	TRBJ1-1	NA	few	CASSLVSTTEAFF	TGTGCCAGCAGCTTAGTCAGTACGACTGAAGCTTTCTTT
TRBV24-1	TRBJ2-1	NA	NA	CATRGAEVDGQFF	TGTGCCACCCGTGGGGCGGAGGTAGATGGGCAGTTCTTC
TRBV7-9	TRBJ2-1	NA	many	CASSLPPLLQFF	TGTGCCAGCAGCTTACCGCCGCTCCTGCAGTTCTTC
TRBV6-5	TRBJ2-4	TRBD2	NA	CASSYSRRGDIQYF	TGTGCCAGCAGTTACTCTCGGCGGGGGGACATTCAGTACTTC
TRBV20-1	TRBJ2-1	TRBD2	NA	CSAGLPAYNEQFF	TGCAGTGCGGGACTACCGGCTTACAATGAGCAGTTCTTC
TRBV14	TRBJ2-1	TRBD2	NA	CVSSGSGGFSEQFF	TGTGTCAGCAGCGGTAGCGGGGGGTTCAGTGAGCAGTTCTTC